This T cell receptor beta chain was identified in a study of regulatory T cells in long-lasting Graves disease. The table lists this clonotype with many counts. The CDR3 has 15 residues. V was pared by 5 bases and J by 6 bases, with 10 bases of the junction left unmatched. Germline values: CDR1 MDHEN, CDR2 SYDVKM. Construction of TCR beta libraries relied on iRepertoire HTBI primers and on Arm-PCR targeting CDR3 regions. A single record per CDR3 protein comes from TCRdb applying MiXCR to the multiplex PCR reads. The profile shows around 400,000 distinct CDR3 sequences, 12% of them singletons. Time point reported: newly diagnosed GD, antithyroid drugs for less than 3 months. Extracted RNA from PBMCs served as the source of the TCR library. The sample was also reused in another study, on T cells in Graves' hyperthyroidism and ophthalmopathy.

Sequenced here: peripheral blood mononuclear cells (PBMCs), sampled at new diagnosis, from a patient treated with antithyroid drugs. The chain has TRBV28 and TRBJ1-2; 9 positions agree with TRBD1. This receptor was identified in a woman younger than 35 with Graves disease. CDR3 bases: TGTGCCAGCAGTCGAGGCGGGACAGGGCTTCATGGCTACACCTTC. Translating it yields CASSRGGTGLHGYTF.